A single sample is the source of the 5 T cell receptor beta chains below, sequenced in a study of T cell changes during pregnancy in multiple sclerosis. Method: immunoSEQ multiplex PCR; TCRdb's copy keeps in-frame clones and lacks some. The data contain 40,000 or so clones, 90% to 95% of them seen just once; the ten biggest clones take up approximately 0.61%. Sequenced here: CD4+ T cells from peripheral blood mononuclear cells, sampled in the third trimester of pregnancy. The receptors derive from a female donor with multiple sclerosis, enrolled in a pregnancy study.

The sample holds one count of this clone. The rearrangement uses TRBV5-1 and TRBJ2-3; 9 bases map to TRBD1. The CDR3 extends over 15 amino acids. The V gene's germline CDR1 is SGHRS and CDR2 YFSETQ. Trimming at V came to 2 bases and at J to 2 bases, leaving 3 bases not matched to a gene. CDR3 coding DNA: TGCGCCAGCAGCTTACAGGGGGCGAACACAGATACGCAGTATTTT. Amino acid sequence: CASSLQGANTDTQYF.

J is TRBJ1-4 and V is TRBV30, with D hard to call. Germline V gives CDR1 GTSNPN, CDR2 SVGIG (reference sequence). The V end lost 0 bases, the J end lost 7 bases, and 15 bases lay between the germline ends. The CDR3 covers 15 residues. The chain's CDR3 is CAWSVRTTRGEKLFF. The CDR3 coding sequence is TGTGCCTGGAGTGTTAGGACGACTCGGGGTGAAAAACTGTTTTTT.

This clone was seen a few times. The gene calls are TRBV5-1 and TRBJ2-3, with 12 positions matching TRBD2. There are 14 residues in the CDR3. The germline gives CDR1 SGHRS, CDR2 YFSETQ. Trimming cost V 10 bases and J 9 bases; bases outside gene matches: 12. The CDR3 loop is CACSSGGADGTQYF. Here the CDR3 DNA reads TGCGCCTGCTCTAGCGGGGGGGCCGACGGCACGCAGTATTTT.

This chain links TRBV5-1 with TRBJ1-2; D is possibly TRBD1 (6 bases). Trimming stripped 3 bases from V and 8 bases from J, with 11 bases between. The CDR3 is made up of 12 amino acids. CDR1 is SGHRS, CDR2 YFSETQ, per germline. The CDR3 nucleotides are TGCGCCAGCAGCTATAACAGGGACGGCTACACCTTC. It specifies CASSYNRDGYTF.

The genes are TRBV2 and TRBJ1-1, with 10 bases identical to TRBD1. This CDR3 has 14 residues. Per germline, CDR1 SNHLY and CDR2 FYNNEI. V dropped 3 bases and J dropped 5; count of bases not matched to a gene: 3. CDR3 protein: CASSETGGGTEAFF. The DNA of the CDR3 is TGTGCCAGCAGTGAGACAGGGGGCGGAACTGAAGCTTTCTTT.